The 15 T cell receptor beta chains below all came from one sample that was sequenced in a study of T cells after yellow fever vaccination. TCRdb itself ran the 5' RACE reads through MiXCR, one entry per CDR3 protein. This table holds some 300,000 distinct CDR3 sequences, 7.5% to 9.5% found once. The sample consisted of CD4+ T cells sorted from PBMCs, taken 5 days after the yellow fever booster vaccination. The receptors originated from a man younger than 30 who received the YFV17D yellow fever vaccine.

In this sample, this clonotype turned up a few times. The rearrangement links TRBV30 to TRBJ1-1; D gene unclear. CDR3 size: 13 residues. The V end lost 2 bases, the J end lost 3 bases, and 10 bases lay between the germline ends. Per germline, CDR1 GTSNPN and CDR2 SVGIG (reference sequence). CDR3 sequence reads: CAWSSRWDTEAFF. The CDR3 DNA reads TGTGCCTGGAGTAGCAGGTGGGACACTGAAGCTTTCTTT. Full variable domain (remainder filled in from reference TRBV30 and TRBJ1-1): SQTIHQWPATLVQPVGSPLSLECTVEGTSNPNLYWYRQAAGRGLQLLFYSVGIGQISSEVPQNLSASRPQDRQFILSSKKLLLSDSGFYLCAWSSRWDTEAFFGQGTRLTVV.

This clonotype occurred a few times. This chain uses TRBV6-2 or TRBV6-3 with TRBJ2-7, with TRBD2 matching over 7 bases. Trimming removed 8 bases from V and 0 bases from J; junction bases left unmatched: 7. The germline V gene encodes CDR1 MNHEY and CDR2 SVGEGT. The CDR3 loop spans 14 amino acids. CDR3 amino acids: CASHRDYNSYEQYF. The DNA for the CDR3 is TGTGCCAGCCACCGGGACTACAACTCCTACGAGCAGTACTTC.

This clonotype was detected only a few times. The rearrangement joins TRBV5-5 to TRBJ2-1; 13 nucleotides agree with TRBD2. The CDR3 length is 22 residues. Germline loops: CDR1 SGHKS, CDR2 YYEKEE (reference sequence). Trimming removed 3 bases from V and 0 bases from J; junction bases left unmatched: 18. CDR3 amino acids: CASSSTHTYGLAGESSYNEQFF. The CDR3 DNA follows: TGTGCCAGCAGCTCGACACACACTTACGGACTAGCGGGGGAGAGCTCCTACAATGAGCAGTTCTTC.

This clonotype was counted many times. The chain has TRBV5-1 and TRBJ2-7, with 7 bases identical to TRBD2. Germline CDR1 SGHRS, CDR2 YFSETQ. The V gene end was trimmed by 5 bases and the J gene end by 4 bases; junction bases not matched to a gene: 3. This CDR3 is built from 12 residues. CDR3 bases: TGCGCCAGCAGGGGAGGGGCGTACGAGCAGTACTTC. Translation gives CASRGGAYEQYF.

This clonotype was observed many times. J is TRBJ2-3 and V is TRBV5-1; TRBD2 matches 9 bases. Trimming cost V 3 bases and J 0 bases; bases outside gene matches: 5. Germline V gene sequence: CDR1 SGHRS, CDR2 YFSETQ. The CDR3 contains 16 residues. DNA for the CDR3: TGCGCCAGCAGCTCCCTAGCGGGGACTAGCACAGATACGCAGTATTTT. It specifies CASSSLAGTSTDTQYF. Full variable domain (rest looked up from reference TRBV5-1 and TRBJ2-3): KAGVTQTPRYLIKTRGQQVTLSCSPISGHRSVSWYQQTPGQGLQFLFEYFSETQRNKGNFPGRFSGRQFSNSRSEMNVSTLELGDSALYLCASSSLAGTSTDTQYFGPGTRLTVL.

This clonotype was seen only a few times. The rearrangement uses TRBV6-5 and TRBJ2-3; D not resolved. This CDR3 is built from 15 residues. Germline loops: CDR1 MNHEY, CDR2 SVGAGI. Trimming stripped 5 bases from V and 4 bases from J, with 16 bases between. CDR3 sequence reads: CASSHRTAVADTQYF. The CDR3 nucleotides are TGTGCCAGCAGTCACCGTACCGCGGTGGCAGATACGCAGTATTTT.

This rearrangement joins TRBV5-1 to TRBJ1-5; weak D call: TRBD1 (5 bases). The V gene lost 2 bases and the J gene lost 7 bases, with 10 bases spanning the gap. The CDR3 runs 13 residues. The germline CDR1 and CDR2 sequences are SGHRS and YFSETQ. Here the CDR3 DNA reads TGCGCCAGCAGCTTAACGGGGACCCAGCCCCAGCATTTT. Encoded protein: CASSLTGTQPQHF. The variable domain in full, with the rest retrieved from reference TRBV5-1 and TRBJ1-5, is KAGVTQTPRYLIKTRGQQVTLSCSPISGHRSVSWYQQTPGQGLQFLFEYFSETQRNKGNFPGRFSGRQFSNSRSEMNVSTLELGDSALYLCASSLTGTQPQHFGDGTRLSIL.

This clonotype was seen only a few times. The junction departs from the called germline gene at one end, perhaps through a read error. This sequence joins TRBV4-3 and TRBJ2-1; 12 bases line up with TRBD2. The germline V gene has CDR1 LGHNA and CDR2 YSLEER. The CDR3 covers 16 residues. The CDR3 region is CASSQEVEASGGARNF. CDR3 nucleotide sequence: TGCGCCAGCAGCCAAGAAGTAGAAGCTAGCGGGGGGGCACGGAACTTC.

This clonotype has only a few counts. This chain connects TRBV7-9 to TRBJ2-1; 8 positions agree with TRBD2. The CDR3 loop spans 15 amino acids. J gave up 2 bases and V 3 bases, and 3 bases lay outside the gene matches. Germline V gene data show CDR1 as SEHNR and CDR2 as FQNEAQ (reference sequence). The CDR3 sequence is CASSFLAGTYNEQFF. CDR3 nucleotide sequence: TGTGCCAGCAGCTTTCTAGCGGGTACCTACAATGAGCAGTTCTTC.

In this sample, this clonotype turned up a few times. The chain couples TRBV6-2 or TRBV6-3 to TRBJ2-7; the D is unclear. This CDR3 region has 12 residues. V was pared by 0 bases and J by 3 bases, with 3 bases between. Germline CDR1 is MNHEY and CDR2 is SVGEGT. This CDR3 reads CASSYSLYEQYV. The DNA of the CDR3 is TGTGCCAGCAGTTACTCGCTCTACGAGCAGTACGTC.

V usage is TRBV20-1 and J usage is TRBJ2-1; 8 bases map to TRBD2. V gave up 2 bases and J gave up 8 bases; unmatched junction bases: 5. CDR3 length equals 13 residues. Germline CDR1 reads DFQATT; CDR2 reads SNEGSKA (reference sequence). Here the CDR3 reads CSARSGLADEQFF. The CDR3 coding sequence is TGCAGTGCTAGATCCGGACTAGCCGATGAGCAGTTCTTC.

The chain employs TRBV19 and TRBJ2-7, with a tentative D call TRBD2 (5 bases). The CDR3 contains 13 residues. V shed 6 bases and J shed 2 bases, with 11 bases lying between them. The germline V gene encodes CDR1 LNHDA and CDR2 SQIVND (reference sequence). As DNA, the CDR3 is TGTGCCAGTAGCCCAATCGGGACCTACGAGCAGTACTTC. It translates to CASSPIGTYEQYF. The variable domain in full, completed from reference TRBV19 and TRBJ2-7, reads DGGITQSPKYLFRKEGQNVTLSCEQNLNHDAMYWYRQDPGQGLRLIYYSQIVNDFQKGDIAEGYSVSREKKESFPLTVTSAQKNPTAFYLCASSPIGTYEQYFGPGTRLTVT.

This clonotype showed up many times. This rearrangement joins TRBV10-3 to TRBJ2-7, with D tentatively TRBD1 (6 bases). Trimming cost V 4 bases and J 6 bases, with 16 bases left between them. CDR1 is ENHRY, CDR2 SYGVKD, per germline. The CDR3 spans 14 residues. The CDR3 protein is CAISAAGVVSEQYF. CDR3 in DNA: TGTGCCATCAGTGCGGCAGGGGTGGTAAGCGAGCAGTACTTC.

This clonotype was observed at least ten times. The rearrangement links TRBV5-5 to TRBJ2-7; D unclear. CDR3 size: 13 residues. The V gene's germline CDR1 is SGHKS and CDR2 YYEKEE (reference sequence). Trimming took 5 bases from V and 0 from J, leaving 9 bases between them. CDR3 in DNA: TGTGCCAGCAGTTCGATGAGCTCCTACGAGCAGTACGTC. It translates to CASSSMSSYEQYV.

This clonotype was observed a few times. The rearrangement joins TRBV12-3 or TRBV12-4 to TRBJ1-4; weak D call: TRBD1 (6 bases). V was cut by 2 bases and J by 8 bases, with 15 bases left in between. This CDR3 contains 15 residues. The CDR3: CASSLYLQGEEKLFF. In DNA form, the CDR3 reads TGTGCCAGCAGTTTATATTTACAGGGTGAAGAAAAACTGTTTTTT.